These T cell receptor beta chains were read from a single sample in a study of shared clonotypes between healthy human individuals. The table came from immunoSEQ multiplex PCR; TCRdb's copy has only in-frame clones and leaves some out. Here the sample spans about 730,000 clones, around 77% being singletons. Sequencing was done on a sample of memory CD4+ T cells sorted from blood. The receptors were sampled from a woman in her thirties in good health. CDR3s include the opening cysteine and the closing phenylalanine or tryptophan. Each record gives: J gene, V gene, clone size, D gene, CDR3 DNA, CDR3 protein. A D gene is named only where the DNA matches it firmly. Some rows have no size entry. The others give once, few or many, or a class for an expanded clone.

TRBJ2-5	TRBV18	once	.	TGTGCCAGCTCACCAGAACAGGTCCAAGAGACCCAGTACTTC	CASSPEQVQETQYF
TRBJ2-2	TRBV7-3	few	TRBD2	TGTGCCAGCAGCTTTGCGGGAGGCCAGGGTGCCGGGGAGCTGTTTTTT	CASSFAGGQGAGELFF
TRBJ2-1	TRBV27	.	.	TGTGCCAGCAGTAAATTACGGGAGAGTCAGTACAATGAGCAGTTCTTC	CASSKLRESQYNEQFF
TRBJ2-3	TRBV19	.	TRBD1	TGTGCCAGTAGTACCCCTGGACAGGGCCCCACAGATACGCAGTATTTT	CASSTPGQGPTDTQYF
TRBJ2-2	TRBV7-8	few	TRBD2	TGTGCCAGCAGCTTCAGGGCGGGGGTCACCGGGGAGCTGTTTTTT	CASSFRAGVTGELFF
TRBJ1-1	TRBV7-9	.	TRBD1	TGTGCCAGCAGCTTATGGCCGGGACAGAATCCTGAAGCTTTCTTT	CASSLWPGQNPEAFF
TRBJ2-1	TRBV10-2	.	TRBD2	TGCGCCAGCAGTTGGACTAGCGGGAAAGGGGTAAATGAGCAGTTCTTC	CASSWTSGKGVNEQFF
TRBJ2-2	TRBV2	.	TRBD2	TGTGCCAGTAGTGAGGGGACTAGCGGGATCACCGGGGAGCTGTTTTTT	CASSEGTSGITGELFF
TRBJ2-3	TRBV29-1	few	.	TGCGGAGGGGAGACCCCTAGCACAGATACGCAGTATTTT	CGGETPSTDTQYF
TRBJ1-2	TRBV19	few	TRBD1	TGTGCCAGTTCCGACAGGGCTGGGAACTATGGCTACACCTTC	CASSDRAGNYGYTF
TRBJ2-7	TRBV18	few	.	TGTGCCAGCTCACCACGGTCAGGAAGCTCCTACGAGCAGTACTTC	CASSPRSGSSYEQYF
TRBJ1-4	TRBV30	.	.	TGTGCCTGGAGTCATGGAGGGGCGTCTAATGAAAAACTGTTTTTT	CAWSHGGASNEKLFF
TRBJ1-2	TRBV10-3	.	.	TGTGCCATCAGGGTAGGGGGGGCTAACTATGGCTACACCTTC	CAIRVGGANYGYTF
TRBJ2-7	TRBV25-1	.	.	TGTGCCAGCAGGTCCAGTACAGGGTGGCACGAGCAGTACTTC	CASRSSTGWHEQYF
TRBJ2-3	TRBV6-5	.	.	TGTGCCAGCAGTTTTTCCGGACCCACAATGAATACGCAGTATTTT	CASSFSGPTMNTQYF
TRBJ1-3	TRBV10-1	few	TRBD1	TGCGCCAGCAGTGTCCTCCCCCCAGACGACTTACAGGGGCCTGGAAACACCATATATTTT	CASSVLPPDDLQGPGNTIYF
TRBJ2-1	TRBV9	.	.	TGTGCCAGCAGCGTAGGTAGCTCCTACAATGAGCAGTTCTTC	CASSVGSSYNEQFF
TRBJ2-1	TRBV18	few	.	TGTGCCAGCTCACCATCTTCCTGGGATGAGCAGTTCTTC	CASSPSSWDEQFF
TRBJ1-2	TRBV28	.	TRBD1	TGTGCCAGCAGGACCCGGGGGCAGGGGGCGGATGGCTACACCTTC	CASRTRGQGADGYTF
TRBJ2-2	TRBV28	.	TRBD1	TGTGCCAGCAGCACGTCCTGGACAGGGCACACCGGGGAGCTGTTTTTT	CASSTSWTGHTGELFF
TRBJ1-1	TRBV5-4	.	.	TGTGCCAGCAGCAAGGCAGTTGGCACTGAAGCTTTCTTT	CASSKAVGTEAFF
TRBJ1-3	TRBV29-1	few	.	TGCAGCGTTGATCTGGGGCGAGCTGGAAACACCATATATTTT	CSVDLGRAGNTIYF
TRBJ2-5	TRBV27	.	.	TGTGCCAGCAGTTCCTATGCCCAAGAGACCCAGTACTTC	CASSSYAQETQYF
TRBJ2-1	TRBV28	once	TRBD2	TGTGCCAGCAGGGGAGCGGGAGTTTGGAATGAGCAGTTCTTC	CASRGAGVWNEQFF
TRBJ2-7	TRBV18	once	TRBD2	TGTGCCAGCTCACCTCCCGGGACTAGTCGCTCCTACGAGCAGTACTTC	CASSPPGTSRSYEQYF
TRBJ2-7	TRBV6-6	.	TRBD1	TGTGCCAGCAGGGGACAGGGGAGGGCCTACGAGCAGTACTTC	CASRGQGRAYEQYF
TRBJ2-1	TRBV28	.	TRBD2	TGTGCCAGCGGACTTAGCGGGAGGGCCAAAAATGAGCAGTTCTTC	CASGLSGRAKNEQFF
TRBJ1-2	TRBV2	.	.	TGTGCCAGCAGTGATCAGGGGATCGGTGGCTACACCTTC	CASSDQGIGGYTF
TRBJ1-1	TRBV6-6	.	TRBD1	TGTGCCAGCAGTTCCTCGACAGGGCCCTCCAACACTGAAGCTTTCTTT	CASSSSTGPSNTEAFF
TRBJ2-4	TRBV28	.	TRBD2	TGTGCCAGCAGGAGGGACTACGTTGGCATTCAGTACTTC	CASRRDYVGIQYF
TRBJ2-7	TRBV25-1	.	.	TGTGCCAGCAGTGATAGCACGGGCGCCTACGAGCAGTACTTC	CASSDSTGAYEQYF
TRBJ2-5	TRBV2	.	.	TGTGCCAGCAGTTTACAAGAGACCCAGTACTTC	CASSLQETQYF
TRBJ2-6	TRBV28	.	.	TGTGCCAGCAGACAGGGTTCTGGGGCCAACGTCCTGACTTTC	CASRQGSGANVLTF
TRBJ2-3	TRBV5-1	.	TRBD1	TGTGCCAGCAGCTGGTCGGGACAGCCCATGGATACGCAGTATTTT	CASSWSGQPMDTQYF
TRBJ1-4	TRBV15	once	.	TGTGCCACCAGCAGGGGGGCGAGGGATAATGAAAAACTGTTTTTT	CATSRGARDNEKLFF
TRBJ2-2	TRBV19	.	.	TGTGCCTCCCGTGACGCGAACACCGGGGAGCTGTTTTTT	CASRDANTGELFF
TRBJ2-2	TRBV9	.	TRBD2	TGTGCCAGCAGCGCCAGACTAGCGGGGAAGAACACCGGGGAGCTGTTTTTT	CASSARLAGKNTGELFF
TRBJ2-6	TRBV28	few	TRBD1	TGTGCCAGCAGTCAGGGGACAGGGGACCCTGGGGCCAACGTCCTGACTTTC	CASSQGTGDPGANVLTF
TRBJ1-1	TRBV5-1	few	.	TGCGCCAGCAGCTCTAGGGGGACTGAAGCTTTCTTT	CASSSRGTEAFF
TRBJ2-1	TRBV30	.	.	TGTGCCTGGACCATGGGACTGAGCTCCTACAATGAGCAGTTCTTC	CAWTMGLSSYNEQFF
TRBJ2-7	TRBV2	.	TRBD2	TGTGCCAGCAGTGAATTGATTCTAGCGGAAGAGCAGTACTTC	CASSELILAEEQYF
TRBJ1-2	TRBV28	.	TRBD1	TGTGCCAGCAGTTTAGGGGGACAGAATAACTATGGCTACACCTTC	CASSLGGQNNYGYTF
TRBJ1-2	TRBV6-5	.	.	TGTGCCAGCAGTTATTCGGGAAACTATGGCTACACCTTC	CASSYSGNYGYTF
TRBJ2-7	TRBV30	.	.	TGTGCCTGGAGTTTTACCGGGACGGACGAGCAGTACTTC	CAWSFTGTDEQYF
TRBJ2-1	TRBV7-6	few	TRBD2	TGTGCCAGCAGCACACCCAGCGGGAGAATCGACAATGAGCAGTTCTTC	CASSTPSGRIDNEQFF